This T cell receptor beta chain was captured by sequencing in a study of blood T cell repertoires in COVID-19. Study-level background: Donors in the United States, Italy and Spain gave samples during acute or convalescent COVID-19. The analysed material was cDNA or gDNA that came from T cells, B-cell-depleted T cells, or PBMCs.

CDR3 length equals 15 residues. Original processing notes: For nucleated cells, counts were estimated from reference gene primer amplification. The repertoire was sequenced with immunoSEQ multiplex PCR; TCRdb's copy has only in-frame clones and lacks some. V and J calls and clone size are given by that table; D and trimming were obtained from the DNA. The sample yields under 60,000 clones, around four fifths seen once. The receptor was derived from a human donor in a cohort sampled during active COVID-19. The chain recombines TRBV12-2 with TRBJ1-1; the DNA was not compared with TRBD1, the D call given in the table. TRBV12-2 is tagged as a pseudogene. Sequenced sample: peripheral blood. The CDR3 nucleotides read TGTGCAAGTCGCTCCCATGGGGGCGGGAACACTGAAGCTTTCTTT. Translated: CASRSHGGGNTEAFF.